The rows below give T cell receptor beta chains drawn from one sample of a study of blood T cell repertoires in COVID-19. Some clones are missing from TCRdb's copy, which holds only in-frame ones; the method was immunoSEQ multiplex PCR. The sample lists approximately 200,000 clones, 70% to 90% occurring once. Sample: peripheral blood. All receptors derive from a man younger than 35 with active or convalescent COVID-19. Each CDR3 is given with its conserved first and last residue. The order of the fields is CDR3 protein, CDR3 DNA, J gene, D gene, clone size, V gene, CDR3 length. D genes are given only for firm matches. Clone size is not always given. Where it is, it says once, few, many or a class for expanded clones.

CASSLLQGYVTEAFF TGTGCCAGCAGCTTACTCCAGGGCTACGTCACTGAAGCTTTCTTT TRBJ1-1 . . TRBV11-1 15
CSVERLAGANEQFF TGCAGCGTTGAGCGTCTAGCGGGAGCCAATGAGCAGTTCTTC TRBJ2-1 TRBD2 . TRBV29-1 14
CAWSVRLAGNEQFF TGTGCCTGGAGTGTAAGGCTAGCCGGCAATGAGCAGTTCTTC TRBJ2-1 . . TRBV30 14
CASSSVAGGMPYNEQFF TGCGCCAGCAGCTCAGTAGCGGGAGGGATGCCGTACAATGAGCAGTTCTTC TRBJ2-1 TRBD2 . TRBV5-1 17
CAFSGTSDTGELFF TGTGCCTTTTCCGGGACTAGCGACACCGGGGAGCTGTTTTTT TRBJ2-2 TRBD2 . TRBV30 14
CASIGRLAGHNEQFF TGTGCCAGCATAGGGAGACTAGCGGGCCACAATGAGCAGTTCTTC TRBJ2-1 TRBD2 . TRBV7-2 15
CASRKGDRATSAQHF TGTGCCAGCAGGAAAGGGGACAGGGCGACTTCGGCCCAGCATTTT TRBJ1-5 TRBD1 . TRBV6-5 15
CASRDRVPGQPQHF TGCGCCAGCAGGGACAGGGTACCCGGTCAGCCCCAGCATTTT TRBJ1-5 TRBD1 . TRBV10-1 14
CASSTGINEKLFF TGTGCCAGCAGCACCGGGATCAATGAAAAACTGTTTTTT TRBJ1-4 . . TRBV7-9 13
CASSPGLAATDTQYF TGTGCCAGCAGCCCGGGACTAGCGGCCACAGATACGCAGTATTTT TRBJ2-3 TRBD2 . TRBV4-2 15
CASSLVADLGELFF TGTGCCAGCAGCTTAGTTGCGGATTTAGGGGAGCTGTTTTTT TRBJ2-2 . once TRBV7-6 14
CASSLTGNSNQPQHF TGTGCCAGCAGCCTGACAGGTAATAGCAATCAGCCCCAGCATTTT TRBJ1-5 . once TRBV27 15
CASSGDRTATNEKLFF TGTGCCAGCAGTGGAGACAGGACCGCAACTAATGAAAAACTGTTTTTT TRBJ1-4 . . TRBV28 16
CASSPGLAGRRTDTQYF TGTGCCAGCAGTCCTGGACTAGCGGGAAGGAGAACAGATACGCAGTATTTT TRBJ2-3 TRBD2 few TRBV27 17
CATGTSGSLSYNEQFF TGTGCCACAGGGACTAGCGGGAGCCTCTCCTACAATGAGCAGTTCTTC TRBJ2-1 TRBD2 . TRBV24-1 16
CASSLYGPGQPQHF TGTGCCAGCAGTTTATATGGGCCTGGTCAGCCCCAGCATTTT TRBJ1-5 . . TRBV27 14
CASSLFRRGHQPQHF TGTGCCAGCAGCTTATTCAGAAGGGGCCATCAGCCCCAGCATTTT TRBJ1-5 . . TRBV7-8 15